The entry below describes one T cell receptor (beta chain). This entry comes from a study of shared clonotypes between healthy human individuals. Study details: A donor's plate count was three for CD4 naive and three for CD4 memory; CD8 naive had two and CD8 memory one.

The data were produced by immunoSEQ multiplex PCR, yet TCRdb's version contains in-frame clones alone and is incomplete. The sample has 950,000 to 1,100,000 clones; about 74% are singletons. Germline trimming cut 6 bases from V and 7 bases from J; bases unmatched to any gene: 10. CDR1 GTSNPN and CDR2 SVGIG come from the germline V gene (reference sequence). The length of the CDR3 is 14 residues. The receptor comes from a man younger than 35 in good health. The V gene is TRBV30, the J gene TRBJ1-4, with 8 bases aligning to TRBD1. Input material: memory CD4+ T cells sorted from blood. Subset: CD45RA-negative fraction. CDR3 nucleotide sequence: TGTGCCTGTTTGGACGCAGGGGGCATTGAAAAACTGTTTTTT. It yields the protein CACLDAGGIEKLFF. The variable domain in full, completed from reference TRBV30 and TRBJ1-4, reads SQTIHQWPATLVQPVGSPLSLECTVEGTSNPNLYWYRQAAGRGLQLLFYSVGIGQISSEVPQNLSASRPQDRQFILSSKKLLLSDSGFYLCACLDAGGIEKLFFGSGTQLSVL.